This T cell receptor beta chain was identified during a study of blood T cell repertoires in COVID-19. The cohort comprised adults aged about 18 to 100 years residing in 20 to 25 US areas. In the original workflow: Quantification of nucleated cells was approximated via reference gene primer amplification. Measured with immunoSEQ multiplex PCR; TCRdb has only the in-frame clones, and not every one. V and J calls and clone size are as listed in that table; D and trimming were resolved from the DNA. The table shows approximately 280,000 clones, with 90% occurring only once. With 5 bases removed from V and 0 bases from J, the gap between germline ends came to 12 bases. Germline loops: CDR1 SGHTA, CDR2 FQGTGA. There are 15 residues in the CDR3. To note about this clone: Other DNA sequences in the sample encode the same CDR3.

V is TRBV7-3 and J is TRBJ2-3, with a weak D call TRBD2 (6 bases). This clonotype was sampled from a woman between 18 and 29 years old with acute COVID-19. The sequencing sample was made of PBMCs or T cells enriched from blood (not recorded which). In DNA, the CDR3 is TGTGCCAGCAGCCCAGGGAGCGGGAGCACAGATACGCAGTATTTT. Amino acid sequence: CASSPGSGSTDTQYF. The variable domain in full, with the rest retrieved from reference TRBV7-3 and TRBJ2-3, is GAGVSQTPSNKVTEKGKYVELRCDPISGHTALYWYRQSLGQGPEFLIYFQGTGAADDSGLPNDRFFAVRPEGSVSTLKIQRTERGDSAVYLCASSPGSGSTDTQYFGPGTRLTVL.